This T cell receptor (beta chain) was found in a study of T-cell reconstitution after alpha-beta-depleted transplantation in children. Whole-study findings and limits: The authors attributed T-cell counts and diversity one year after transplant mostly to newly produced T cells.

Unique molecular identifiers were used in preparing the TCRbeta library. TCRdb called the PCR reads again in MiXCR, with one record for every CDR3 protein. The sample has 150,000 to 200,000 distinct CDR3 sequences; 6.3% are singletons. This clonotype was recorded at least ten times. The antigen remains unidentified. The starting material was PBMCs, obtained before TCRalphabeta/CD19-depleted stem cell transplant. This sequence was found in a girl less than two years old with combined immunodeficiency, due to receive a stem cell transplant.

The CDR3 nucleotides are TGTGCCAGCACCCCGGCAGGGGGCAATCAGCCCCAGCATTTT. Residues: CASTPAGGNQPQHF. This sequence joins TRBV28 and TRBJ1-5, with D possibly TRBD1 on 6 matching bases. Trimming took 7 bases from V and 2 from J, leaving 12 bases between them. The CDR3 sequence is 14 residues long. Germline lookup yields CDR1 MDHEN and CDR2 SYDVKM.